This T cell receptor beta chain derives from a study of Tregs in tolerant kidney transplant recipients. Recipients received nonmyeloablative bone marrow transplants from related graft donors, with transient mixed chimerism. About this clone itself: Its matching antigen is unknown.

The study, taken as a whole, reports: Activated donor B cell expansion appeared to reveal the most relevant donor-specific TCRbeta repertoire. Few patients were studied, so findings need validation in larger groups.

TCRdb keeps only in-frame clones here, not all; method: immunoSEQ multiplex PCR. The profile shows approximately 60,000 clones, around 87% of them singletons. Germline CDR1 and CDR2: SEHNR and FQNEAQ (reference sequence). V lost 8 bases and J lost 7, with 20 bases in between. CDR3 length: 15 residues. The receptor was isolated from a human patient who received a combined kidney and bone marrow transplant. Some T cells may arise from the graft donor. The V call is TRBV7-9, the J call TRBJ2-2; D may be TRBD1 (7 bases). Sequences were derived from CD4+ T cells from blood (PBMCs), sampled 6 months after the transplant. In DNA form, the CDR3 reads TGTGCCAGCCTCGGAGGGGGCTGGAACGGCGGGGAGCTGTTTTTT. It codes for CASLGGGWNGGELFF.